This T cell receptor (beta chain) was profiled in a study of cytomegalovirus exposure and HLA in healthy donors (dated by TCRdb to the late 2010s). Background on the whole study: An earlier analysis of some 620 of the donors reported about 260 Gb of sequence data and around 110 million unique TCR beta sequences obtained from about 170 million T cells. Approximately 300 gigabases of sequencing data and around 85 million unique TCR sequences made up an early release that covered 640 HLA-typed donors. Of the roughly 390 genotyped donors, 81% were placed in the genetic ancestry cluster associated with self-reported Caucasian donors. The study aimed to test whether signatures of past pathogen exposure could be identified by cataloging public T cell receptors. The T cell repertoires of 666 subjects were profiled by immunosequencing and related to cytomegalovirus serostatus. A separate validation cohort of 100 to 150 different subjects was used in addition to the 666-subject first cohort. To predict cytomegalovirus infection status, the study combined high-throughput TCR immunosequencing, statistical association of individual TCRs with disease status, and machine learning. To study patterns of TCR occurrence, a later analysis re-analyzed previously published TCR beta repertoires from 700 or so donors and added high-resolution HLA genotyping. The later analysis used no new phenotypic data to find candidate immune exposures, relying instead on TCR beta sequences and their occurrence across donors. An earlier analysis of about 620 of the donors applied high-throughput TCR beta sequencing to assess whether each TCR beta V gene segment acted as functional or pseudogenic. Alongside the repertoire data, information on donor age, sex, ethnicity and CMV serostatus was compiled. A later genetic analysis took genome-wide SNP genotypes for about three fifths of the roughly 700 donors and used that subset as a discovery cohort. All discovery cohort repertoires had been generated using a single sequencing platform. Class I and class II HLA loci were covered by the typing at four-digit resolution. Typing coverage varied by locus: about 620-640 donors for A, B, C, DRB1 and DQB1; about 520 for DQA1; around 610 for DPA1; under 490 for DPB1. Roughly 5 DR-DQ haplotypes were handled as single units for association and clustering, since linkage in the cohort was strong. On average, 235,054 unique TCR beta nucleotide sequences were sequenced per donor among 350 to 400 genotyped donors of the cohort, with roughly 18% of those sequences being non-productive.

Study-level results and caveats: The classifier was reported to diagnose cytomegalovirus status with high specificity and sensitivity in both the original and validation cohorts. Because HLA typing was unavailable for some donors at each locus, only the typed subset was used in association tests. In the study, some 180 TCR beta chains were listed as associated with cytomegalovirus. A later analysis found that TCR association rates varied across HLA loci, with DRB1 alleles showing the most associated TCRs and HLA-C alleles the fewest. A few of the identified cytomegalovirus-associated TCR beta chains were confirmed in vitro to be specific for cytomegalovirus antigens. Presence/absence analyses assumed roughly uniform sequencing depth across donors, an assumption that may not hold. Immune exposure information for the cohort was limited to CMV serostatus. Correlated functional status among segregating V segments might be attributable to linkage disequilibrium, but an unknown experimental factor could not be ruled out. Compared with the approximately 700-donor mean, donors in an Asian-associated ancestry cluster had fewer N-insertions in productive TCRs, according to a later genetic analysis. It was suggested by the authors that the approach could potentially be generalized to other disease states and immunological phenotypes. Fewer than 20 rarely observed V segments, including chromosome 9 orphons, were excluded from the earlier analysis of 550 to 700 of the donors because counts were too low. A later analysis associated 17,000 or so TCR beta sequences with specific HLA alleles at a false discovery rate of 0.05. In an earlier analysis of roughly 560 of the donors, most TCR beta V segments were observed in productive rearrangements about 87% or about 30% of the time, broadly matching IMGT annotations. An association between a missense DCLRE1C variant and V-gene and J-gene trimming of TCR beta chains was found in a later genetic analysis and replicated in an independent cohort. Assigning TCR associations to individual alleles was difficult when HLA alleles, especially DR and DQ, strongly co-occurred. Only TCR beta chains were sequenced in this cohort, and the absence of alpha or paired-chain data limited detectable features. Because the 87-base-pair reads could not distinguish some IMGT-functional V segments, including TRBV6-2 and TRBV6-3, those segments were excluded. According to a later analysis, parvovirus B19, influenza, CMV and Epstein-Barr virus appeared linked to several top co-occurrence clusters. Most TCR sequences were seen in very few donors, while some public TCRs were found in many individuals. A later analysis found that HLA-associated TCR beta chains were more clonally expanded and had lower generation probabilities than equally common non-associated chains. In a later analysis, most CMV-associated TCR beta chains were found to appear HLA-restricted, with HLA associations seemingly driven largely by CMV exposure. A cluster of highly shared sequence variants was judged likely to represent a technical artifact of the sequencing pipeline. A further reported finding was that TCR beta sequences accurately predicted the HLA-A and HLA-B alleles for most subjects in the first cohort.

A note on this clone: There is no known antigen for this receptor. The record has no base qualities; no much larger clone is one base away.

In total, fewer than 750 healthy bone marrow donors made up the cohort. At the time of sampling, all cohort members were nominally healthy, though unrecorded immune exposures were likely present. The donor was CMV seropositive and belonged to the group of about 290 seropositive cohort members. A peripheral blood sample was collected from each donor, and TCR beta sequencing was performed on peripheral blood mononuclear cells. Genomic DNA was extracted from the blood cell samples with the Qiagen DNeasy Blood Extraction Kit. Library construction relied on the immunoSEQ multiplex PCR assay. A mixture of 60 forward primers for TCR Vbeta segments and 13 reverse primers for TCR Jbeta segments was used in the multiplex PCR. The CDR3 region of rearranged TCR beta genes was amplified from genomic DNA with a multiplex PCR assay. The Illumina HiSeq System was used to sequence the amplified TCR beta libraries as 87-base-pair reads. In the authors' own workflow: A later analysis counted about 80 million unique TCR beta chains across the roughly 700 repertoires, and 10 million to 11 million of these chains were shared by at least two donors. To remove PCR and sequencing errors, raw reads were error-corrected and collapsed into unique sequences using a nearest-neighbor algorithm that merged closely related sequences. V, D and J gene segments were assigned by aligning CDR3 sequences to IMGT reference sequences. Each retained sequence needed at least a six-nucleotide match to both a V gene segment and a J gene segment. Rearrangements were called productive when the CDR3 lacked stop codons and stayed in frame with V and J; all others were non-productive. Following IMGT convention, CDR3 was defined as the stretch from the second conserved V-encoded cysteine up to the conserved J-encoded phenylalanine. Sequences without an unambiguous match to a single V gene segment were excluded from the earlier analysis of 450 to 750 of the donors. In an earlier analysis of about 590 of the donors, a V segment was called functional when productive rearrangements were above 56.7%, and segregating when the standard deviation between donors exceeded 5%. A statistical classification framework was built to diagnose cytomegalovirus status from the catalog of TCR beta chain sequences. V and J gene assignment, in a later analysis, came from comparing TCR nucleotide sequences with IMGT/GENE-DB human TR gene sequences. Using the TCRdist pipeline, a later analysis assigned CDR3 sequences along with most-parsimonious VDJ recombination scenarios. In a later analysis, every TCR beta chain was defined by the combination of its CDR3 amino acid sequence and its V-gene family, and reads without a unique V-gene family were dropped. As a way to deal with suspected cross-contamination and a sequencing artifact, a later analysis dropped approximately 570 nucleotide sequences that were highly shared and had low generation probability. A later analysis calculated a clonal expansion index for each public chain from normalized within-repertoire ranks of inferred template counts. Generation probabilities in a later analysis came from a VDJ recombination model fitted to out-of-frame rearrangements, and those results were checked against IGoR. In a later analysis, TCR-TCR, TCR-HLA and TCR-CMV co-occurrence was scored with hypergeometric tests, and a repertoire-size bias correction was applied to TCR pairs. A later analysis estimated false discovery rates by permuting HLA or CMV assignments 20 times. A later analysis grouped co-occurring TCRs with DBSCAN, adding TCRdist sequence similarity when clustering within HLA-allele-positive subsets. Co-occurrence clustering excluded repertoires with fewer than 30,000 or more than 120,000 public chains, plus five with anomalous nucleotide sharing. This immuneACCESS table, as held by TCRdb, lists in-frame sequences with V and J called but not all clones. Of the missing ones, under half trace to an unresolved V gene in checked studies; the others have no known cause. From that table come the V and J calls and clone size; the DNA was used to work out D and trimming. This sample gives about 130,000 clones in total; about 84% of them show up just once. The top ten clones comprise 3.5% to 4.5% of the sample.

CDR1 and CDR2 are drawn from the germline V gene (reference sequence): MNHEY, SMNVEV. V trim: 3 bases; J trim: 5 bases; unmatched bases: 6. From its cysteine to its phenylalanine, the CDR3 spans 15 amino acids. Only CDR3 DNA remains: 45 bases, in frame from the first base. The sequenced material came from PBMCs. Here the chain combines TRBV27 and TRBJ1-2, with 10 bases in between that match TRBD1. This TCR came from a man aged 18 to 30 in good health and CMV-seropositive. CDR3 region: CASSLTGGIWYGYTF. The bases are TGTGCCAGCAGTTTGACAGGGGGCATATGGTATGGCTACACCTTC.